These T cell receptor beta chains were read from a single sample in a study of cytomegalovirus exposure and HLA in healthy donors. TCRdb's copy holds only in-frame clones and misses some; the assay was immunoSEQ multiplex PCR. The sample yields more than 80,000 clones, about 81% seen once. The sequenced sample was PBMCs. The receptors derive from a man aged 60-69 years in good health and CMV-seronegative. Both conserved end residues are part of each CDR3. A D gene is named only where the DNA matches it firmly. A row's size may be missing; if present it is once, few, many or a size class.

clone_size	cdr3_length	j_call	v_call	d_call	cdr3_aa	cdr3_nt
.	14	TRBJ2-2	TRBV10-3	.	CAISYQWNTGELFF	TGTGCCATCAGTTATCAGTGGAACACCGGGGAGCTGTTTTTT
.	17	TRBJ2-3	TRBV4-1	TRBD2	CASSPLGGDLSTDTQYF	TGCGCCAGCAGCCCCCTGGGGGGGGATTTAAGCACAGATACGCAGTATTTT
.	14	TRBJ1-4	TRBV6-5	TRBD1	CASSGTGGREKLFF	TGTGCCAGCAGCGGAACAGGGGGTCGGGAAAAACTGTTTTTT
.	17	TRBJ2-7	TRBV5-1	TRBD2	CASSMTSGGPPSYEQYF	TGCGCCAGCAGCATGACTAGCGGGGGCCCCCCCTCCTACGAGCAGTACTTC
.	15	TRBJ1-5	TRBV5-1	.	CASSLSDSSNQPQHF	TGCGCCAGCAGCTTGTCGGACAGTAGCAATCAGCCCCAGCATTTT
.	13	TRBJ2-7	TRBV30	TRBD1	CAWSDRGIYEQYF	TGTGCCTGGAGTGACAGGGGCATTTACGAGCAGTACTTC
.	15	TRBJ1-1	TRBV6-5	TRBD1	CASRIGQVGGTEAFF	TGTGCCAGCAGGATAGGACAGGTCGGGGGCACTGAAGCTTTCTTT
.	13	TRBJ2-7	TRBV6-5	.	CASSYGSGLEQYF	TGTGCCAGCAGTTACGGTTCGGGGTTAGAGCAGTACTTC
.	14	TRBJ2-5	TRBV6-6	.	CASSYGRERETQYF	TGTGCCAGCAGTTACGGGAGAGAGCGGGAGACCCAGTACTTC
once	17	TRBJ1-5	TRBV14	TRBD1	CASSSWWLGGCVQPQHF	TGTGCCAGCAGCTCCTGGTGGTTAGGGGGCTGTGTTCAGCCCCAGCATTTT
medium-sized	14	TRBJ1-4	TRBV29-1	TRBD1	CSVGTAGTNEKLFF	TGCAGCGTGGGGACAGCCGGAACTAATGAAAAACTGTTTTTT
.	17	TRBJ2-2	TRBV7-9	TRBD1	CASTKDRGPLNTGELFF	TGTGCCAGCACTAAGGACAGGGGGCCCCTTAACACCGGGGAGCTGTTTTTT
once	14	TRBJ1-4	TRBV5-1	TRBD1	CASRAQGEAEKLFF	TGCGCCAGCAGGGCTCAGGGGGAAGCTGAAAAACTGTTTTTT
.	13	TRBJ1-2	TRBV15	TRBD1	CATSPGTGNRYTF	TGTGCCACCAGTCCCGGGACAGGGAACCGCTACACCTTC
.	18	TRBJ1-4	TRBV5-1	TRBD1	CASSSPLPTGATNEKLFF	TGCGCCAGCAGCTCCCCTCTCCCGACAGGGGCAACTAATGAAAAACTGTTTTTT
.	15	TRBJ2-2	TRBV7-8	.	CASSLIQGGTGELFF	TGTGCCAGCAGCTTAATCCAGGGCGGCACCGGGGAGCTGTTTTTT
.	15	TRBJ1-6	TRBV7-9	TRBD1	CSSSPRDRGNSPLHF	TGTTCCAGCAGCCCGCGGGACAGGGGTAATTCACCCCTCCACTTT
.	11	TRBJ1-1	TRBV7-9	.	CSSSFRTEAFF	TGTTCCAGCAGCTTCCGCACTGAAGCTTTCTTT
.	16	TRBJ2-7	TRBV7-6	.	CASSWGVRDSLYEQYF	TGTGCCAGCAGCTGGGGGGTCCGGGACAGCCTCTACGAGCAGTACTTC
.	15	TRBJ1-2	TRBV6-1	.	CASSEGRGEAYGYTF	TGTGCCAGCAGTGAAGGAAGGGGCGAAGCTTATGGCTACACCTTC
.	16	TRBJ2-7	TRBV6-5	TRBD2	CASSYSPSGDLYEQYF	TGTGCCAGCAGTTACTCGCCTAGCGGGGATCTCTACGAGCAGTACTTC
.	16	TRBJ1-2	TRBV27	TRBD1	CASSLNGQGANYGYTF	TGTGCCAGCAGTCTCAACGGACAGGGGGCTAACTATGGCTACACCTTC
.	16	TRBJ1-1	TRBV11-2	.	CASSLRSISGNTEAFF	TGTGCCAGCAGCTTACGCTCAATCTCGGGGAACACTGAAGCTTTCTTT
.	13	TRBJ1-4	TRBV29-1	.	CSVAGGDNEKLFF	TGCAGCGTTGCCGGGGGGGATAACGAAAAACTGTTTTTT
once	13	TRBJ1-5	TRBV30	.	CAWSVNRDQPQHF	TGTGCCTGGAGTGTAAACAGGGATCAGCCCCAGCATTTT
.	16	TRBJ1-2	TRBV6-1	.	CASSEALLGWEDGYTF	TGTGCCAGCAGTGAAGCGCTTCTGGGCTGGGAGGATGGCTACACCTTC
.	13	TRBJ1-6	TRBV30	.	CAWSVAGDSPLHF	TGTGCCTGGAGTGTGGCCGGGGATTCACCCCTCCACTTT
.	15	TRBJ1-6	TRBV6-1	TRBD1	CASSPRDRSNSPLHF	TGTGCCAGCAGTCCCCGGGACAGATCTAATTCACCCCTCCACTTT
few	24	TRBJ1-5	TRBV12-5	.	CASGLVQGDSFTGGGNYSNQPQHF	TGTGCTAGTGGTTTGGTACAAGGGGATAGTTTTACGGGGGGAGGTAATTATAGCAATCAGCCCCAGCATTTT
.	17	TRBJ2-3	TRBV18	.	CASSPRQPKTSTDTQYF	TGTGCCAGCTCACCACGCCAACCGAAAACTAGCACAGATACGCAGTATTTT
few	21	TRBJ2-3	TRBV5-1	TRBD2	CASSPQVVFSGGLPSTDTQYF	TGCGCCAGCAGCCCCCAGGTGGTATTTAGCGGGGGGTTACCTAGCACAGATACGCAGTATTTT
few	15	TRBJ2-5	TRBV27	.	CASSSRTRSQETQYF	TGTGCCAGCAGTTCCCGGACAAGAAGCCAGGAGACCCAGTACTTC
.	15	TRBJ1-1	TRBV5-1	.	CASSLISYLNTEAFF	TGCGCCAGCAGCTTGATTTCCTATCTGAACACTGAAGCTTTCTTT
.	14	TRBJ1-4	TRBV30	TRBD1	CAWSRGTGGEKLFF	TGTGCCTGGAGTCGCGGGACAGGGGGGGAAAAACTGTTTTTT
.	15	TRBJ2-7	TRBV5-1	TRBD1	CASSWGQGTPYEQYF	TGCGCCAGCAGCTGGGGACAGGGGACCCCCTACGAGCAGTACTTC
.	16	TRBJ1-2	TRBV10-3	TRBD1	CAISEGGDRSNYGYTF	TGTGCCATCAGTGAAGGGGGGGACAGGTCTAACTATGGCTACACCTTC
.	12	TRBJ2-7	TRBV30	TRBD1	CAAGTGAYEQYF	TGTGCCGCCGGGACAGGGGCCTACGAGCAGTACTTC
.	20	TRBJ1-3	TRBV12-2	.	CASRPLGGEVAGESGNTIYF	TGTGCAAGTCGGCCCTTAGGTGGGGAGGTGGCGGGGGAATCTGGAAACACCATATATTTT
.	17	TRBJ1-4	TRBV7-8	TRBD1	CASGSRPGDSRNEKLFF	TGTGCCAGCGGCTCCCGCCCGGGGGACAGTCGTAATGAAAAACTGTTTTTT